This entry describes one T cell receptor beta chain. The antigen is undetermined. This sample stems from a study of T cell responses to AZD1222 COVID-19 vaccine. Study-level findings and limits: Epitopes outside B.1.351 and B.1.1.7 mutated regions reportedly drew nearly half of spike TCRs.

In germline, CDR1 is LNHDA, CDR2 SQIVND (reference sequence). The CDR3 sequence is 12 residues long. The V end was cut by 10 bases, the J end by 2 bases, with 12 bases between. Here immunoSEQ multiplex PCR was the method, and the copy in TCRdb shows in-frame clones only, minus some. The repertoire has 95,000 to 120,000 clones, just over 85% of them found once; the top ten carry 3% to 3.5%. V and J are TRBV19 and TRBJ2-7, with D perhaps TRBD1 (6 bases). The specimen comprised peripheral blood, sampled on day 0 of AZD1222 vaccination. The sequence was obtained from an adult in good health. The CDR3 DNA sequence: TGTGCCACACAGGACAGAGCCTACGAGCAGTACTTC. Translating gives CATQDRAYEQYF.